The 14 T cell receptor beta chains listed next were all sequenced from one sample in a study of Tregs in tolerant kidney transplant recipients. The nonmyeloablative bone marrow transplants came from related graft donors, with transient mixed chimerism. Profiled with immunoSEQ multiplex PCR; TCRdb holds only in-frame clones, not every one. The table records about 50,000 clones, roughly nine tenths of them present only once. Material: CD8+ T cells from blood (PBMCs), obtained 12 months after the transplant. The receptor source for this set is a human patient who received a combined kidney and bone marrow transplant. Some T cells could come from the graft donor.

The chain recombines TRBV19 with TRBJ2-2; D might be TRBD2 (5 bases). This CDR3 spans 14 amino acids. Trimming pared 11 bases from V and 4 bases from J, leaving 17 bases between. CDR1 and CDR2 from the germline V gene are LNHDA and SQIVND (reference sequence). The chain's CDR3 is CACDPRGGTGELFF. The CDR3 DNA reads as TGTGCCTGTGACCCCCGAGGAGGCACCGGGGAGCTGTTTTTT.

The J gene is TRBJ2-6, the V gene TRBV4-3; maybe TRBD1 (6 bases). Germline-derived CDR1 and CDR2 are LGHNA and YSLEER. The V and J ends lost 1 base and 2 bases respectively, with 6 bases between them. The CDR3 covers 15 residues. The CDR3, as DNA: TGCGCCAGCAGCCAAGGGACAGCTGGGGCCAACGTCCTGACTTTC. As protein: CASSQGTAGANVLTF.

The chain is built from TRBV7-3 and TRBJ2-3; the D gene is possibly TRBD1 (8 bases). The CDR3 totals 15 residues. V lost 4 bases, J lost 2 bases, and 13 bases lay in between. Germline V CDR1 and CDR2: SGHTA, FQGTGA. DNA for the CDR3: TGTGCCAGCAGCTCCACAGGGGGGGCCACAGATACGCAGTATTTT. It specifies CASSSTGGATDTQYF.

The chain uses TRBV6-1 and TRBJ2-7; TRBD2 aligns across 12 bases. Germline CDR1 and CDR2: MNHNS and SASEGT. The length of the CDR3 is 15 residues. The V segment lost 4 bases and the J segment 4 bases; nucleotides outside the gene matches: 5. The CDR3 region is CASSGLAGGSYEQYF. The CDR3 DNA follows: TGTGCCAGCAGTGGGCTAGCGGGAGGGTCATACGAGCAGTACTTC.

The chain uses TRBV4-1 and TRBJ1-2; D remains ambiguous. Between the trimmed V and J ends, which lost 1 base and 1 base, there was a span of 13 bases. Germline V gives CDR1 MGHRA, CDR2 YSYEKL. This CDR3 has 16 residues. The CDR3 reads CASSQGAPYFNYGYTF. CDR3 DNA sequence: TGCGCCAGCAGCCAAGGCGCGCCCTACTTTAACTATGGCTACACCTTC.

The genes are TRBV19 and TRBJ1-5; 10 nucleotides line up with TRBD1. V was pared by 4 bases and J by 2 bases, with 5 bases of the junction left unmatched. The CDR3 covers 16 residues. Germline assignment: CDR1 LNHDA and CDR2 SQIVND (reference sequence). The CDR3 coding sequence is TGTGCCAGTAGTAGCGACAGGGGGCAGGGCAATCAGCCCCAGCATTTT. Amino acid sequence: CASSSDRGQGNQPQHF.

This chain joins TRBV19 and TRBJ1-2; D unresolved. CDR1 is LNHDA and CDR2 is SQIVND in the germline V gene (reference sequence). The CDR3 has 12 amino acids. Trimming pared 2 bases from V and 6 bases from J, leaving 7 bases between. The CDR3 bases are TGTGCCAGTAGTATAAGAGAAGATGGCTACACCTTC. Protein sequence: CASSIREDGYTF.

CDR3 sequence: CASSHPTGLNEQYF. The CDR3 DNA reads TGTGCCAGTAGTCACCCGACAGGGTTGAACGAGCAGTACTTC. This rearrangement joins TRBV19 to TRBJ2-7; 7 positions match TRBD1. Unmatched junction bases numbered 9, after V lost 5 bases and J lost 5 bases. The CDR3 totals 14 residues. The germline V gene has CDR1 LNHDA and CDR2 SQIVND (reference sequence).

The DNA for the CDR3 is TGTGCCAGCAGAACCGGGGATCTGGACTACAATGAGCAGTTCTTC. Translated: CASRTGDLDYNEQFF. This chain connects TRBV5-4 to TRBJ2-1; perhaps TRBD2 as D (5 bases). The CDR3 runs to 15 residues. The V gene lost 5 bases and the J gene lost 3 bases, with 15 bases spanning the gap. Germline V gene lookup returns CDR1 SGHNT and CDR2 YYREEE (reference sequence). The complete variable domain, with remaining parts taken from reference TRBV5-4 and TRBJ2-1, reads ETGVTQSPTHLIKTRGQQVTLRCSSQSGHNTVSWYQQALGQGPQFIFQYYREEENGRGNFPPRFSGLQFPNYSSELNVNALELDDSALYLCASRTGDLDYNEQFFGPGTRLTVL.

The rearrangement links TRBV9 to TRBJ2-3; 8 positions agree with TRBD1. Germline values: CDR1 SGDLS, CDR2 YYNGEE. V was clipped by 0 bases and J by 4 bases; unmatched bases: 4. The CDR3 is 15 amino acids. The CDR3 spells CASSVEGQGADTQYF. For the CDR3, the DNA is TGTGCCAGCAGCGTAGAAGGACAGGGTGCAGATACGCAGTATTTT.

The gene calls are TRBV14 and TRBJ2-7, with 9 bases that match TRBD2. The CDR3 is 13 residues long. Germline-derived CDR1 and CDR2 are SGHDN and FVKESK. The J segment lost 4 bases and the V segment lost 5 bases, leaving 3 bases of the junction unmatched. The CDR3 region is CASSLAGVYEQYF. DNA for the CDR3: TGTGCCAGCAGCTTAGCGGGAGTATACGAGCAGTACTTC.

CDR3 amino acids: CASSLGQSSPLHF. The CDR3 DNA reads TGTGCCAGCAGCCTTGGACAGTCCTCTCCCCTCCACTTT. The rearrangement uses TRBV27 and TRBJ1-6; D might be TRBD1 (6 bases). Trimming took off 6 bases at V and 13 bases at J, with 16 bases between the two ends. Germline V gene data show CDR1 as MNHEY and CDR2 as SMNVEV (reference sequence). The length of the CDR3 is 13 residues.

The chain carries TRBV7-6 and TRBJ2-1; tentative D call: TRBD2 (7 bases). V was pared by 10 bases and J by 9 bases, with 19 bases between. CDR1 is SGHVS and CDR2 is FNYEAQ in the germline V gene. The CDR3 is 13 residues long. CDR3 in amino acids: CATNPGGAVEQFF. CDR3 nucleotide sequence: TGTGCCACCAACCCTGGGGGGGCCGTTGAGCAGTTCTTC.

Only one count was recorded for this clone. The V and J genes are TRBV7-2 and TRBJ2-7; D might be TRBD1 (5 bases). The CDR3 loop spans 14 amino acids. Germline V CDR1 and CDR2: SGHTA, FQGNSA. V lost 2 bases and J 2 bases, leaving 10 bases between the germline ends. The chain's CDR3 is CASSLRDSPYEQYF. For the CDR3, the DNA is TGTGCCAGCAGCTTAAGAGACAGCCCCTACGAGCAGTACTTC.